Sequencing of this T cell receptor beta chain was carried out in a study of shared clonotypes between healthy human individuals. This clone was seen just once. V was trimmed by 5 bases and J by 6 bases, leaving 11 bases between them. The germline V gene encodes CDR1 MGHDK and CDR2 SYGVNS. CDR3 size: 12 residues. The repertoire was sequenced with immunoSEQ multiplex PCR; TCRdb's copy has only in-frame clones and lacks some. In the table there are approximately 1.5 million clones, approximately 98.5% of which are singletons. The sequenced material came from naive CD4+ T cells sorted from blood. Described subset: CD45RA+ positively selected. This receptor was taken from a man aged 25-45 years in good health. This chain uses TRBV25-1 with TRBJ2-7; D is possibly TRBD1 (6 bases). CDR3 region: CASSTQGLEQYF. As DNA, the CDR3 is TGTGCCAGCAGTACGCAGGGGCTCGAGCAGTACTTC.